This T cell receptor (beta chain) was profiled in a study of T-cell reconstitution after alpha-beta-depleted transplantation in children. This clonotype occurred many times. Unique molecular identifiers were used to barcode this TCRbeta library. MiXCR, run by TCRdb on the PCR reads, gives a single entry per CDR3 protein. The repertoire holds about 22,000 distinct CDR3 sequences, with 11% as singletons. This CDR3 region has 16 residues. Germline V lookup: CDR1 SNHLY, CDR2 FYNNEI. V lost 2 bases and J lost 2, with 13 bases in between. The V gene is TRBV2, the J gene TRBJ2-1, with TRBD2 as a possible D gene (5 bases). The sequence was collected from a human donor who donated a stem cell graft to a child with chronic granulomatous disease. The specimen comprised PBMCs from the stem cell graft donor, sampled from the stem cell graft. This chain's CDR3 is CASSEFAGLPYNEQFF. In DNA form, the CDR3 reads TGTGCCAGCAGTGAATTTGCGGGCCTGCCCTACAATGAGCAGTTCTTC.